This T cell receptor (beta chain) was profiled in a study of T-cell memory formation after mild COVID-19. Via MiXCR, TCRdb re-called the 5' RACE reads, giving one row per CDR3 protein. The sample carries 200,000 to 250,000 distinct CDR3 sequences, 27% recorded once. The CDR3 is 15 residues long. Germline loops: CDR1 MNHEY, CDR2 SVGAGI. Between the trimmed V and J ends, which lost 0 bases and 5 bases, there was a span of 14 bases. The clonotype originates from an adult woman who had mild COVID-19 (a few samples of this study predate the infection). Cell type and time point are not known. V and J are TRBV6-5 and TRBJ2-7; D call uncertain. Sequenced input: PBMCs or a T cell subset sorted from them (not recorded which). The CDR3 coding sequence is TGTGCCAGCAGTTACTCGAACGTGGTTCGCCACGAGCAGTACTTC. Its protein product is CASSYSNVVRHEQYF.